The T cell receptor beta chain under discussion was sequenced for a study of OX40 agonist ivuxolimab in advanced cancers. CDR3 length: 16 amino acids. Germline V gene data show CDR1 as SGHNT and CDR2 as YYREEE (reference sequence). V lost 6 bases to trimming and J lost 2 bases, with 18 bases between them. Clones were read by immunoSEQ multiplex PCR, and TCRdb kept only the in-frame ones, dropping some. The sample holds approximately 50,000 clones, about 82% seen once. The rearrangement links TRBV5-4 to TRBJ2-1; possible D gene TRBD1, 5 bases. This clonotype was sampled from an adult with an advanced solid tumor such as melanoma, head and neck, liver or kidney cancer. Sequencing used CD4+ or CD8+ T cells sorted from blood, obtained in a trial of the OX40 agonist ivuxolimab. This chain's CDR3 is CASTHSTQAAYNEQFF. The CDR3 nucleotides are TGTGCCAGCACCCATAGCACACAGGCCGCCTACAATGAGCAGTTCTTC.